This T cell receptor (beta chain) is from a study of blood T cells in healthy people across ages. This clonotype was observed a few times. Germline V gives CDR1 SGDLS, CDR2 YYNGEE. CDR3 length: 16 residues. The authors ran a second PCR of about 6 to 11 cycles using a sample-barcoded 5' primer and a J-beta primer mix. TCRdb re-called the 5' RACE reads with MiXCR, one entry per CDR3 protein. In the table there are roughly 1.5 million distinct CDR3 sequences, less than 45% of which are singletons. What was sequenced was blood. The chain combines TRBV9 with TRBJ2-4; D remains unclear. Matching the DNA end better, TRBJ2-7 makes the J call doubtful. The sequence came from a woman aged 18 to 35 in good health. CDR3 in amino acids: CASSPSRSRALYEQYF. CDR3 DNA sequence: TGTGCCAGCAGCCCTTCGCGATCAAGGGCCCTTTACGAGCAGTACTTC.